This T cell receptor beta chain was obtained from a study of cytotoxic CD8 clonotypes in ibrutinib-treated CLL. The table came from immunoSEQ multiplex PCR; TCRdb's copy has only in-frame clones and leaves some out. The repertoire holds about 50,000 clones, with around three fifths as singletons. CDR3 length: 15 amino acids. V was pared by 2 bases and J by 4 bases, with 14 bases between. Germline V gene sequence: CDR1 PRHDT, CDR2 FYEKMQ (reference sequence). The material sequenced was PBMCs, taken after 24 months of ibrutinib treatment. The sequence derives from a human donor with chronic lymphocytic leukemia. The chain has TRBV13 and TRBJ1-1; D is unclear. The CDR3 DNA reads as TGTGCCAGCAGCTTATCGGGCACGGGTGCCACTGAAGCTTTCTTT. Encoded protein: CASSLSGTGATEAFF.